Listed here are 18 T cell receptor beta chains from one sample, sequenced in a study of blood T cell repertoires in COVID-19 (TCRdb year 2020). To prepare the library, the immunoSEQ multiplex PCR assay was applied. In TCRdb, the immuneACCESS table is reduced to in-frame sequences with V and J assigned. These tables do not hold every clone; where another copy was compared, an unresolved V gene accounts for under half, and the others remain unexplained. Across this sample there are about 220,000 clones, with 70% to 85% seen only once. The ten biggest clones cover approximately 3.1% of the sample. The specimen was PBMCs or T cells enriched from blood (not recorded which). The receptors stem from an older woman who had recovered from COVID-19.

The chain employs TRBV9 and TRBJ2-7, with D unresolved. Germline V CDR1 and CDR2: SGDLS, YYNGEE. The V end was cut by 0 bases, the J end by 6 bases, with 13 bases between. The CDR3 runs 14 residues. The CDR3 is CASSVGRANGEQYF. In DNA, the CDR3 is TGTGCCAGCAGCGTAGGCCGAGCGAACGGCGAGCAGTACTTC.

This clone was found once. The chain joins TRBV19 to TRBJ1-4; TRBD1 matches at 9 bases. This CDR3 is 17 amino acids long. Trimming took 0 bases from V and 2 from J; bases not matched to a gene: 4. From germline, CDR1 is LNHDA and CDR2 SQIVND (reference sequence). CDR3 in DNA: TGTGCCAGTAGTATAGATGGACAGGGGAGGACTAATGAAAAACTGTTTTTT. Residues: CASSIDGQGRTNEKLFF. Based on the CDR3 plus reference TRBV19 and TRBJ1-4, the full variable domain is DGGITQSPKYLFRKEGQNVTLSCEQNLNHDAMYWYRQDPGQGLRLIYYSQIVNDFQKGDIAEGYSVSREKKESFPLTVTSAQKNPTAFYLCASSIDGQGRTNEKLFFGSGTQLSVL.

The V gene is TRBV5-4, the J gene TRBJ2-2; D perhaps matches TRBD1 (6 bases). Germline CDR1 SGHNT, CDR2 YYREEE (reference sequence). CDR3 length: 15 amino acids. The V and J ends lost 0 bases and 6 bases respectively, with 12 bases between them. The CDR3 DNA reads as TGTGCCAGCAGCTTGGGGGGACAATGGGCCGGGGAGCTGTTTTTT. Amino acids: CASSLGGQWAGELFF.

The chain carries TRBV6-5 and TRBJ1-1; 7 bases agree with TRBD1. The CDR3 covers 14 residues. V lost 2 bases and J lost 4; bases outside the gene matches: 4. Germline V gives CDR1 MNHEY, CDR2 SVGAGI. In DNA form, the CDR3 reads TGTGCCAGCAGTTACAGCGAGGGGGCCACTGAAGCTTTCTTT. Translating gives CASSYSEGATEAFF.

Only a few counts were recorded for this clone. The rearrangement uses TRBV6-6 and TRBJ2-3; 9 bases align to TRBD2. Germline V gene sequence: CDR1 MNHNY, CDR2 SVGAGI (reference sequence). The junction had 5 bases not matched to a gene; V was cut back by 2 bases and J by 5 bases. The CDR3 is 15 amino acids. Written as DNA, the CDR3 is TGTGCCAGCAGTTACGGCGGGGGGGCCGTAGATACGCAGTATTTT. It codes for CASSYGGGAVDTQYF.

V usage is TRBV5-1 and J usage is TRBJ1-2; 8 bases align to TRBD1. From germline, CDR1 is SGHRS and CDR2 YFSETQ. This CDR3 spans 17 amino acids. V shed 2 bases, J shed 7 bases, and the junction held 16 bases outside the gene matches. The chain's CDR3 is CASSFSSLGQGNSGYTF. CDR3 sequence (DNA): TGCGCCAGCAGCTTTTCTTCCCTCGGACAGGGAAATAGTGGCTACACCTTC.

The chain has TRBV29-1 and TRBJ2-1, with D perhaps TRBD2 (6 bases). The CDR3 is made up of 15 amino acids. Germline CDR1 and CDR2: SQVTM and ANQGSEA. Trimming left V 3 bases short and J 6 bases short, with 18 bases between. CDR3 DNA sequence: TGCAGCGTTGATTTTGGTGGGCGGGGACCCAATGAGCAGTTCTTC. Amino acid sequence: CSVDFGGRGPNEQFF.

The chain links TRBV24-1 to TRBJ2-1; 7 bases align to TRBD1. The V segment lost 9 bases and the J segment 8 bases; nucleotides outside the gene matches: 3. The CDR3 is 11 residues long. Germline CDR1 and CDR2: KGHDR and SFDVKD. This CDR3 is CATGTVDEQFF. Written as DNA, the CDR3 is TGTGCCACCGGGACAGTAGATGAGCAGTTCTTC.

J is TRBJ1-4 and V is TRBV11-2; no definite D call. This CDR3 spans 16 amino acids. The germline gives CDR1 SGHAT, CDR2 FQNNGV. V was cut by 5 bases and J by 4 bases, with 17 bases left in between. The CDR3 region is CASSLFQGRVNEKLFF. Here the CDR3 DNA reads TGTGCCAGCAGCCTATTCCAAGGCCGGGTTAATGAAAAACTGTTTTTT.

The rearrangement uses TRBV19 and TRBJ2-2; maybe TRBD1 (5 bases). V lost 7 bases and J lost 6, with 18 bases in between. CDR1 LNHDA and CDR2 SQIVND come from the germline V gene (reference sequence). The CDR3 totals 15 residues. The CDR3 loop reads CASTLRQWESGELFF. Written as DNA, the CDR3 is TGTGCCAGTACCCTGAGACAGTGGGAATCCGGGGAGCTGTTTTTT. The full variable domain, with the rest looked up from reference TRBV19 and TRBJ2-2, is DGGITQSPKYLFRKEGQNVTLSCEQNLNHDAMYWYRQDPGQGLRLIYYSQIVNDFQKGDIAEGYSVSREKKESFPLTVTSAQKNPTAFYLCASTLRQWESGELFFGEGSRLTVL.

This clone was recorded only once. The V call is TRBV4-1, the J call TRBJ2-3, with unresolved D. The V end was cut by 1 base, the J end by 3 bases, with 8 bases between. The CDR3 runs to 14 residues. CDR1 is MGHRA and CDR2 is YSYEKL in the germline V gene. CDR3 sequence: CASSQGRATDTQYF. In nucleotides, the CDR3 is TGCGCCAGCAGCCAAGGAAGAGCTACAGATACGCAGTATTTT.

The CDR3 DNA reads TGTGCCAGCAGCGGACAGGGGGCATGGGAAAAACTGTTTTTT. Its protein product is CASSGQGAWEKLFF. The chain recombines TRBV7-2 with TRBJ1-4, with 11 bases that match TRBD1. In germline, CDR1 is SGHTA, CDR2 FQGNSA. V shed 5 bases, J shed 8 bases, and the junction held 4 bases outside the gene matches. The CDR3 totals 14 residues.

The sample holds a few counts of this clone. The V and J genes are TRBV19 and TRBJ1-1; no definite D call. CDR1 LNHDA and CDR2 SQIVND come from the germline V gene (reference sequence). The CDR3 spans 14 residues. V dropped 7 bases and J dropped 4 bases, with 16 bases sitting between them. This CDR3 is CASTAAGEVTEAFF. The CDR3 region has the DNA TGTGCCAGTACTGCCGCGGGTGAAGTCACTGAAGCTTTCTTT.

This chain joins TRBV7-2 and TRBJ2-4, with 8 bases lining up with TRBD1. The CDR3 is 16 residues long. The germline V gene encodes CDR1 SGHTA and CDR2 FQGNSA. Trimming removed 5 bases from V and 0 bases from J; junction bases left unmatched: 6. The CDR3 sequence is CASSPGTGVAKNIQYF. In DNA form, the CDR3 reads TGTGCCAGCAGCCCCGGGACAGGAGTAGCCAAAAACATTCAGTACTTC. The full variable domain, in which reference TRBV7-2 and TRBJ2-4 provide the parts outside the CDR3, is GAGVSQSPSNKVTEKGKDVELRCDPISGHTALYWYRQSLGQGLEFLIYFQGNSAPDKSGLPSDRFSAERTGGSVSTLTIQRTQQEDSAVYLCASSPGTGVAKNIQYFGAGTRLSVL.

The chain is built from TRBV3-1 (or the pseudogene TRBV3-2) and TRBJ1-3; D is possibly TRBD1 (5 bases). V lost 8 bases and J lost 2, with 19 bases in between. Germline V CDR1 and CDR2: LGHDT, YNNKEL (reference sequence). The CDR3 spans 16 residues. CDR3 loop: CASRPAWGRAGNTIYF. CDR3 in DNA: TGTGCCAGCCGACCCGCCTGGGGCAGGGCTGGAAACACCATATATTTT.

This chain links TRBV7-9 with TRBJ2-7; TRBD2 aligns across 9 bases. The CDR3 spans 16 residues. In germline, CDR1 is SEHNR, CDR2 FQNEAQ (reference sequence). V lost 1 base, J lost 4 bases, and 8 bases stayed unmatched. CDR3 sequence reads: CASSLVRAGGGYEQYF. The CDR3 region has the DNA TGTGCCAGCAGCTTAGTTAGAGCGGGGGGCGGATACGAGCAGTACTTC.

The chain carries TRBV2 and TRBJ2-1, with TRBD2 matching over 8 bases. V was pared by 4 bases and J by 0 bases, with 5 bases of the junction left unmatched. CDR1 and CDR2 (germline): SNHLY, FYNNEI. The CDR3 is 16 amino acids. The CDR3 DNA follows: TGTGCCAGCAGTGGGGCCGGGACTAGCTCCTACAATGAGCAGTTCTTC. The encoded protein is CASSGAGTSSYNEQFF.

The chain combines TRBV5-6 with TRBJ2-2, with D possibly TRBD2 on 6 matching bases. V was trimmed by 2 bases and J by 1 base, leaving 9 bases between them. Germline assignment: CDR1 SGHDT and CDR2 YYEEEE. The CDR3 is 15 residues long. This chain's CDR3 is CASSFGAGNTGELFF. DNA for the CDR3: TGTGCCAGCAGCTTTGGAGCGGGGAACACCGGGGAGCTGTTTTTT.